These 26 T cell receptor beta chains were sequenced from one sample in a study of control samples from healthy donors and cancer patients. Assay: immunoSEQ multiplex PCR; the TCRdb copy retains only in-frame clones and omits some. The profile shows tens of thousands of clones, roughly nine tenths of them singletons. The sequenced sample consisted of blood. The receptors were sampled from a man aged 25-45 years in good health.

The rearrangement joins TRBV5-1 to TRBJ1-4; the D gene is possibly TRBD1 (5 bases). Germline V gives CDR1 SGHRS, CDR2 YFSETQ. Trimming took off 0 bases at V and 7 bases at J, with 10 bases between the two ends. The CDR3 loop spans 14 amino acids. The CDR3, as DNA: TGCGCCAGCAGCTTGGGGGGCAAAGGTGAAAAACTGTTTTTT. As protein: CASSLGGKGEKLFF.

The chain employs TRBV19 and TRBJ1-5, with D perhaps matching TRBD1 (6 bases). V was cut by 2 bases and J by 3 bases, with 8 bases left in between. The CDR3 runs to 14 residues. The V gene's germline CDR1 is LNHDA and CDR2 SQIVND (reference sequence). In DNA form, the CDR3 reads TGTGCCAGTAGTATAACAGGGCTCAATCAGCCCCAGCATTTT. Its protein product is CASSITGLNQPQHF. Combining the CDR3 with reference TRBV19 and TRBJ1-5 gives the whole variable domain DGGITQSPKYLFRKEGQNVTLSCEQNLNHDAMYWYRQDPGQGLRLIYYSQIVNDFQKGDIAEGYSVSREKKESFPLTVTSAQKNPTAFYLCASSITGLNQPQHFGDGTRLSIL.

This clone appeared a single time. The V gene is TRBV7-3, the J gene TRBJ2-4; unclear D gene. The CDR3 spans 13 residues. V dropped 3 bases and J dropped 8 bases, with 11 bases sitting between them. CDR1 is SGHTA, CDR2 FQGTGA, per germline. The CDR3 DNA follows: TGTGCCAGCAGCTTTTACCACCCCCACATTCAGTACTTC. Translation: CASSFYHPHIQYF.

The V gene is TRBV27, the J gene TRBJ1-4, with 7 nucleotides matching TRBD1. With 4 bases clipped from V and 8 bases from J, the junction kept 7 bases outside the gene matches. Germline-derived CDR1 and CDR2 are MNHEY and SMNVEV (reference sequence). This CDR3 has 14 amino acids. The CDR3 region is CASSSTGVGEKLFF. The CDR3 bases are TGTGCCAGCAGTTCTACAGGGGTGGGAGAAAAACTGTTTTTT.

The genes are TRBV19 and TRBJ2-1; 10 bases map to TRBD2. The junction had 12 bases not matched to a gene; V was cut back by 7 bases and J by 0 bases. CDR1 and CDR2 from the germline V gene are LNHDA and SQIVND (reference sequence). The CDR3 has 18 residues. The CDR3 DNA reads as TGTGCCAGTACCCCTCGAGGAAGCGGGGGGGTCTCCTACAATGAGCAGTTCTTC. This sequence encodes CASTPRGSGGVSYNEQFF.

This clone is a singleton in its sample. The chain joins TRBV7-8 to TRBJ2-5; 11 nucleotides match TRBD2. J gave up 2 bases and V 5 bases, and 7 bases lay outside the gene matches. The CDR3 contains 16 residues. The germline gives CDR1 SGHVS, CDR2 FQNEAQ. This CDR3 is CASSPRLAGKQETQYF. The CDR3, as DNA: TGTGCCAGCAGCCCCCGACTAGCGGGAAAACAAGAGACCCAGTACTTC.

V usage is TRBV7-2 and J usage is TRBJ1-2; tentatively, D is TRBD1 (6 bases). Trimming removed 1 base at V and 4 bases at J, with 16 bases between. Germline lookup yields CDR1 SGHTA and CDR2 FQGNSA. This CDR3 comprises 16 residues. DNA for the CDR3: TGTGCCAGCAGCTTAGAAGGGGGTATGGCACTCTATGGCTACACCTTC. Translating gives CASSLEGGMALYGYTF.

The rearrangement joins TRBV5-6 to TRBJ2-4, with a tentative D call TRBD1 (5 bases). In germline, CDR1 is SGHDT, CDR2 YYEEEE. Trimming pared 4 bases from V and 0 bases from J, leaving 8 bases between. This CDR3 has 14 amino acids. CDR3 region: CASSGALAKNIQYF. CDR3 nucleotides: TGTGCCAGCAGCGGGGCATTAGCCAAAAACATTCAGTACTTC.

The chain carries TRBV19 and TRBJ2-3, with D perhaps TRBD2 (7 bases). Looked up from germline, CDR1 is LNHDA and CDR2 is SQIVND (reference sequence). The CDR3 is made up of 14 amino acids. The germline V and J ends were trimmed by 3 bases and 7 bases, with 14 bases remaining between them. The CDR3 reads CASSMGGLLNTQYF. The CDR3 bases are TGTGCCAGTAGTATGGGGGGGCTTTTGAATACGCAGTATTTT.

The chain joins TRBV4-1 to TRBJ2-1, with D unclear. The V gene's germline CDR1 is MGHRA and CDR2 YSYEKL. The CDR3 loop spans 16 amino acids. V was trimmed by 3 bases and J by 0 bases, leaving 12 bases between them. CDR3 bases: TGCGCCAGCAGCCAGTCAGCCAGTAGCTCCTACAATGAGCAGTTCTTC. Encoded protein: CASSQSASSSYNEQFF.

The rearrangement uses TRBV7-2 and TRBJ2-5; 7 bases are a match to TRBD2. Per the germline V gene, CDR1 is SGHTA and CDR2 is FQGNSA. This CDR3 is built from 15 residues. Trimming removed 1 base from V and 1 base from J; junction bases left unmatched: 3. CDR3 nucleotide sequence: TGTGCCAGCAGCTTAGGGGGGAGGGCCCAAGAGACCCAGTACTTC. Translating gives CASSLGGRAQETQYF.

The rearrangement joins TRBV25-1 to TRBJ2-5; no firm D call. V was cut by 5 bases and J by 5 bases, with 15 bases left in between. The CDR3 covers 14 residues. Germline V CDR1 and CDR2: MGHDK, SYGVNS. DNA for the CDR3: TGTGCCAGCAGTCACAGCATCCGTATGGAGACCCAGTACTTC. Translating it yields CASSHSIRMETQYF.

The chain joins TRBV18 to TRBJ2-5; 12 positions match TRBD1. CDR1 and CDR2 from the germline V gene are KGHSH and LQKENI. CDR3 length: 14 amino acids. The ends lost 6 bases at V and 4 bases at J; junction bases unmatched: 3. This chain's CDR3 is CASSGQGASETQYF. CDR3 in DNA: TGTGCCAGCTCGGGACAGGGGGCATCAGAGACCCAGTACTTC. Full variable domain (rest looked up from reference TRBV18 and TRBJ2-5): NAGVMQNPRHLVRRRGQEARLRCSPMKGHSHVYWYRQLPEEGLKFMVYLQKENIIDESGMPKERFSAEFPKEGPSILRIQQVVRGDSAAYFCASSGQGASETQYFGPGTRLLVL.

This chain links TRBV18 with TRBJ1-6, with TRBD1 matching over 7 bases. Trimming removed 3 bases from V and 6 bases from J; junction bases left unmatched: 8. Germline CDR1 is KGHSH and CDR2 is LQKENI. There are 16 residues in the CDR3. The chain's CDR3 is CASSPDKGTVNSPLHF. The CDR3 nucleotides are TGTGCCAGCTCACCCGACAAGGGGACAGTTAATTCACCCCTCCACTTT.

The V call is TRBV29-1, the J call TRBJ2-4; D is unresolved. The CDR3 has 12 amino acids. Germline lookup yields CDR1 SQVTM and CDR2 ANQGSEA. V lost 4 bases, J lost 6 bases, and 10 bases lay in between. This chain's CDR3 is CSVVIHGNIQYF. CDR3 nucleotides: TGCAGCGTTGTCATCCATGGAAACATTCAGTACTTC.

This clone was recorded a few times. The V and J genes are TRBV4-1 and TRBJ1-2; 8 bases align to TRBD1. The junction had 8 bases not matched to a gene; V was cut back by 3 bases and J by 2 bases. The CDR3 is 16 amino acids. Germline CDR1 is MGHRA and CDR2 is YSYEKL. CDR3 residues: CASSQAGGGRNYGYTF. CDR3 DNA: TGCGCCAGCAGCCAGGCAGGGGGCGGCCGAAACTATGGCTACACCTTC.

The gene calls are TRBV27 and TRBJ2-3, with 8 bases identical to TRBD2. Germline trimming cut 6 bases from V and 5 bases from J; bases unmatched to any gene: 10. Per germline, CDR1 MNHEY and CDR2 SMNVEV (reference sequence). This CDR3 is 15 amino acids long. CDR3: CASSKGGLGGDTQYF. CDR3 sequence (DNA): TGTGCCAGCAGCAAAGGGGGACTAGGGGGAGATACGCAGTATTTT.

V usage is TRBV11-2 and J usage is TRBJ1-5; TRBD1 might be the D (6 bases). Germline V gene data show CDR1 as SGHAT and CDR2 as FQNNGV. Trimming removed 1 base at V and 2 bases at J, with 6 bases between. The CDR3 consists of 14 residues. The CDR3 DNA follows: TGTGCCAGCAGCTTAGGACAGGGCAATCAGCCCCAGCATTTT. Translated: CASSLGQGNQPQHF. Complete variable domain (other parts from reference TRBV11-2 and TRBJ1-5): EAGVAQSPRYKIIEKRQSVAFWCNPISGHATLYWYQQILGQGPKLLIQFQNNGVVDDSQLPKDRFSAERLKGVDSTLKIQPAKLEDSAVYLCASSLGQGNQPQHFGDGTRLSIL.

J is TRBJ2-2 and V is TRBV19, with D possibly TRBD2 on 5 matching bases. V was trimmed by 8 bases and J by 1 base, leaving 14 bases between them. The CDR3 consists of 15 residues. Per germline, CDR1 LNHDA and CDR2 SQIVND (reference sequence). The CDR3 region is CASGTSPLNTGELFF. The CDR3, as DNA: TGTGCCAGTGGAACTAGTCCCCTGAACACCGGGGAGCTGTTTTTT.

The chain has TRBV27 and TRBJ1-1, with 8 bases aligning to TRBD1. After removal of 5 bases from V and 1 base from J, the junction contained 3 bases not matched to a gene. The CDR3 is 14 residues long. Germline V gene sequence: CDR1 MNHEY, CDR2 SMNVEV (reference sequence). The DNA of the CDR3 is TGTGCCAGCAGTCATGGACAGGGGAACACTGAAGCTTTCTTT. This sequence encodes CASSHGQGNTEAFF.

This chain connects TRBV28 to TRBJ1-2; possibly TRBD1 for D (5 bases). Trimming stripped 5 bases from V and 7 bases from J, with 8 bases between. The CDR3 spans 11 residues. Germline CDR1 and CDR2: MDHEN and SYDVKM. CDR3 DNA: TGTGCCAGCAGTAGGGGCTTTGGCTACACCTTC. It translates to CASSRGFGYTF.

The CDR3: CASNSQGQPQHF. In DNA form, the CDR3 reads TGTGCCAGCAACTCTCAGGGCCAGCCCCAGCATTTT. The chain combines TRBV10-3 with TRBJ1-5, with D perhaps matching TRBD1 (5 bases). V gave up 10 bases and J gave up 7 bases, with 14 bases separating them. CDR1 is ENHRY and CDR2 is SYGVKD in the germline V gene. CDR3 length: 12 residues.

The V call is TRBV24-1, the J call TRBJ2-2; 8 nucleotides agree with TRBD1. The V gene's germline CDR1 is KGHDR and CDR2 SFDVKD. V gave up 3 bases and J gave up 4 bases; unmatched junction bases: 3. The CDR3 covers 15 residues. CDR3: CATSDPTGVTGELFF. CDR3 in DNA: TGTGCCACCAGTGATCCGACAGGGGTCACCGGGGAGCTGTTTTTT.

In this sample, this clone turned up a few times. The gene calls are TRBV6-5 and TRBJ1-1; D unresolved. V lost 2 bases, J lost 1 base, and 8 bases lay in between. Germline CDR1 reads MNHEY; CDR2 reads SVGAGI. The CDR3 runs 14 residues. CDR3 loop: CASSYTSANTEAFF. As DNA, the CDR3 is TGTGCCAGCAGTTACACGTCAGCGAACACTGAAGCTTTCTTT.

This chain joins TRBV6-5 and TRBJ2-2, with TRBD1 matching over 11 bases. CDR1 is MNHEY and CDR2 is SVGAGI in the germline V gene. The CDR3 is 15 residues long. V lost 6 bases, J lost 6 bases, and 6 bases stayed unmatched. CDR3 in amino acids: CASRRDRGTAGELFF. The CDR3 DNA is TGTGCCAGCAGACGGGACAGGGGGACAGCCGGGGAGCTGTTTTTT.

V is TRBV6-5 and J is TRBJ1-2, with no clear D. The germline gives CDR1 MNHEY, CDR2 SVGAGI. The CDR3 extends over 16 amino acids. V lost 0 bases, J lost 4 bases, and 15 bases lay in between. The CDR3 coding sequence is TGTGCCAGCAGTTACTCTTTCCAGCTCTCGACCTATGGCTACACCTTC. It encodes CASSYSFQLSTYGYTF.